This TCR beta chain originates from a study of blood T cell repertoires in COVID-19. The wider study: Researchers got acute and convalescent COVID-19 samples from the United States, Italy and Spain. Nucleic acid was either cDNA or gDNA, and it came from T cells, B-cell-depleted T cells, or PBMCs.

V lost 5 bases and J lost 3, with 10 bases in between. This CDR3 region has 13 residues. As handled by the study authors: Nucleated cell number was recorded as an estimate derived from reference gene primer amplification. Assay used: immunoSEQ multiplex PCR; TCRdb lists only in-frame clones, some missing. The V and J calls and clone size were taken over from that table, and D and trimming were inferred from the DNA. This sample has some 230,000 clones, with about 85% found just once. Specimen: peripheral blood. This TCR was sampled from a man aged 35 to 55 with acute or convalescent COVID-19. The chain is built from TRBV12-3 or TRBV12-4 and TRBJ1-2; TRBD1 might be the D (6 bases). CDR3 nucleotides: TGTGCCAGCAGTATACCAGGGGACTATGGCTACACCTTC. This translates into CASSIPGDYGYTF.